These T cell receptor beta chains were read from a single sample in a study of T-cell reconstitution after alpha-beta-depleted transplantation in children. TCRdb fed the PCR reads into MiXCR, producing one record per CDR3 protein. The top ten hold 5% of the sample, which has around 800,000 distinct CDR3 sequences, 16% seen once. Source: PBMCs, mostly from graft donor cells, taken 360 days after TCRalphabeta/CD19-depleted stem cell transplant. The source of these receptors is a male patient aged 10 to 17 who had a stem cell transplant for acute lymphoblastic leukemia, so the T cells may come from the graft donor. Each CDR3 is given with its conserved first and last residue. A D gene is named only where the DNA matches it firmly. Clone size is given for some rows only: seen once, a few or many times, or a class if the clone is expanded.

size	V	D	J	CDR3	DNA
many	TRBV4-1	-	TRBJ1-2	CASSQLTGGRYGYTF	TGCGCCAGCAGCCAGTTGACTGGCGGCCGATATGGCTACACCTTC
-	TRBV29-1	TRBD1	TRBJ2-5	CSAEAGGAGTQYF	TGCAGCGCTGAGGCAGGGGGCGCGGGGACCCAGTACTTC
-	TRBV2	TRBD1	TRBJ1-3	CASSEPTGQGGNTIYF	TGTGCCAGCAGTGAGCCCACGGGACAGGGCGGTAACACCATATATTTT
-	TRBV9	TRBD2	TRBJ2-7	CASSFAGESYEQYF	TGTGCCAGCAGCTTCGCGGGGGAGTCCTACGAGCAGTACTTC
-	TRBV12-3/TRBV12-4	-	TRBJ2-7	CASSLRRDFSYEQYF	TGTGCCAGCAGTTTGCGCCGGGACTTTTCCTACGAGCAGTACTTC
many	TRBV19	-	TRBJ2-7	CASSSGWSYEQYF	TGTGCCAGTAGTTCCGGGTGGTCCTACGAGCAGTACTTC
few	TRBV28	-	TRBJ2-5	CASRLPGETQYF	TGTGCCAGCAGACTCCCAGGGGAGACCCAGTACTTC
-	TRBV12-3/TRBV12-4	-	TRBJ2-1	CASSWTGGGRNEQFF	TGTGCCAGCAGTTGGACTGGGGGCGGGCGGAATGAGCAGTTCTTC
few	TRBV29-1	TRBD1	TRBJ2-7	CSVIDRGTYEQYF	TGCAGCGTTATCGACAGGGGGACCTACGAGCAGTACTTC
-	TRBV12-3/TRBV12-4	-	TRBJ2-3	CASSGPSAQYF	TGTGCCAGCAGCGGACCCTCGGCGCAGTATTTT
few	TRBV3-1	-	TRBJ2-1	CASSQESGFNEQFF	TGTGCCAGCAGCCAAGAATCAGGTTTCAATGAGCAGTTCTTC
-	TRBV10-3	-	TRBJ2-4	CAISESMSGASGTLAKNIQYF	TGTGCCATCAGTGAGTCGATGTCGGGGGCGAGCGGGACCTTAGCCAAAAACATTCAGTACTTC
-	TRBV7-8	TRBD2	TRBJ2-1	CASSPLAGWISSYNEQFF	TGTGCCAGCAGCCCCCTAGCGGGATGGATCAGCTCCTACAATGAGCAGTTCTTC
few	TRBV2	-	TRBJ2-3	CASSEWRESSTDTQYF	TGTGCCAGCAGTGAATGGCGGGAATCTAGCACAGATACGCAGTATTTT
-	TRBV5-1	TRBD2	TRBJ2-1	CASSGSSGHNEQFF	TGCGCCAGCAGCGGTTCTAGCGGCCACAATGAGCAGTTCTTC
few	TRBV20-1	-	TRBJ2-2	CSASSLDFGELFF	TGCAGTGCTAGTAGCCTAGATTTCGGGGAGCTGTTTTTT
many	TRBV27	-	TRBJ2-7	CASSSRTDYEQYF	TGTGCCAGCAGTTCCCGGACAGACTACGAGCAGTACTTC
few	TRBV12-3/TRBV12-4	-	TRBJ2-7	CASSLALAVSSYEQYF	TGTGCCAGCAGTTTAGCGTTGGCCGTTAGCTCCTACGAGCAGTACTTC
few	TRBV20-1	TRBD2	TRBJ2-2	CSARSGLDITGELFF	TGCAGTGCTAGATCCGGACTAGACATCACCGGGGAGCTGTTTTTT
many	TRBV6-1	-	TRBJ2-7	CASSPTLPPSSYEQYF	TGTGCCAGCAGCCCGACTTTACCACCTAGCTCCTACGAGCAGTACTTC
-	TRBV5-5	TRBD1	TRBJ2-2	CASSLGPGQGATGELFF	TGTGCCAGCAGCTTGGGGCCGGGACAGGGGGCAACCGGGGAGCTGTTTTTT
-	TRBV7-6	-	TRBJ2-3	CASSSIRMDLTDTQYF	TGTGCCAGCAGCTCTATTAGGATGGACCTCACAGATACGCAGTATTTT
few	TRBV20-1	-	TRBJ2-7	CSARGPDILFYEQYF	TGCAGTGCTAGAGGTCCGGACATACTCTTCTACGAGCAGTACTTC
few	TRBV15	-	TRBJ2-7	CATSRREAGHINEQYF	TGTGCCACCAGCAGGCGAGAAGCGGGACATATCAACGAGCAGTACTTC
-	TRBV5-5	-	TRBJ1-4	CASGSSLGKLFF	TGTGCCAGCGGATCTTCCCTAGGAAAACTGTTTTTT
many	TRBV7-8	-	TRBJ1-1	CASSFGPRLTEAFF	TGTGCCAGCAGCTTCGGGCCCCGTCTTACTGAAGCTTTCTTT
-	TRBV5-1	-	TRBJ1-4	CASSLDGQNEKLFF	TGCGCCAGCAGCCTGGACGGTCAGAATGAAAAACTGTTTTTT
few	TRBV20-1	TRBD1	TRBJ1-1	CSADREGTLNTEAFF	TGCAGTGCTGACAGGGAAGGGACCCTGAACACTGAAGCTTTCTTT
few	TRBV7-3	-	TRBJ2-2	CASTFSLGGTGELFF	TGTGCCAGCACTTTCTCGCTAGGGGGTACCGGGGAGCTGTTTTTT
-	TRBV15	-	TRBJ1-1	CATSRAGDWSNAEAFF	TGTGCCACCAGCAGAGCCGGGGACTGGTCGAACGCTGAAGCTTTCTTT
many	TRBV20-1	-	TRBJ2-3	CSARDQERPDTQYF	TGCAGTGCTAGAGATCAGGAGCGGCCTGATACGCAGTATTTT
few	TRBV20-1	-	TRBJ2-3	CSARGTSTDTQYF	TGCAGTGCTAGGGGTACAAGCACAGATACGCAGTATTTT
few	TRBV5-1	-	TRBJ1-2	CASSWGCASPFWGYTF	TGCGCCAGCAGCTGGGGATGCGCCAGTCCTTTTTGGGGCTACACCTTC
few	TRBV4-1	TRBD2	TRBJ2-1	CASSQVQISGLAGGVKENEQFF	TGCGCCAGCAGCCAAGTACAAATTTCAGGACTAGCGGGAGGAGTAAAGGAAAATGAGCAGTTCTTC
few	TRBV20-1	-	TRBJ2-1	CSASKGTGQYNEQFF	TGCAGTGCTAGTAAGGGAACTGGACAGTACAATGAGCAGTTCTTC
-	TRBV6-1	-	TRBJ2-1	CASRGFGTDYNEQFF	TGTGCCAGCAGGGGGTTTGGAACTGATTACAATGAGCAGTTCTTC
few	TRBV9	-	TRBJ2-7	CASSVHDRFPYEQYF	TGTGCCAGCAGCGTCCACGACAGGTTTCCCTACGAGCAGTACTTC
few	TRBV2	TRBD2	TRBJ2-5	CASRGRGLAEETQYF	TGTGCCAGCAGGGGCCGGGGACTAGCGGAAGAGACCCAGTACTTC
few	TRBV5-1	-	TRBJ2-5	CASSEGTVETQYF	TGCGCCAGCAGCGAAGGGACTGTGGAGACCCAGTACTTC
few	TRBV12-3/TRBV12-4	-	TRBJ1-3	CASSFPLPLRQDISGNTIYF	TGTGCCAGCAGTTTTCCCCTCCCCCTCAGACAGGATATCTCTGGAAACACCATATATTTT
few	TRBV7-8	TRBD2	TRBJ2-5	CASSLAFRGSGKSGETQYF	TGTGCCAGCAGCTTAGCGTTCAGGGGTAGCGGGAAGTCTGGGGAGACCCAGTACTTC
once	TRBV7-9	-	TRBJ2-3	CASSPKDTDTQYF	TGTGCCAGCAGCCCCAAAGACACAGATACGCAGTATTTT
-	TRBV7-9	-	TRBJ1-2	CASSLAAGKNGYTF	TGTGCCAGCAGCTTAGCTGCGGGTAAAAATGGCTACACCTTC
-	TRBV7-3	-	TRBJ2-3	CASSLTGSGTGTDTQYF	TGTGCCAGCAGCTTAACGGGCTCGGGGACCGGGACAGATACGCAGTATTTT
-	TRBV12-3/TRBV12-4	TRBD2	TRBJ2-1	CASSSGLAGAIGNEQFF	TGTGCCAGCAGTTCGGGACTAGCGGGAGCAATAGGAAATGAGCAGTTCTTC
many	TRBV7-3	TRBD2	TRBJ2-7	CASSPLAGTYEQYF	TGTGCCAGCAGCCCCTTAGCGGGAACCTACGAGCAGTACTTC
-	TRBV10-1	-	TRBJ2-2	CASSQTPTGELFF	TGCGCCAGCAGTCAGACTCCCACCGGGGAGCTGTTTTTT
few	TRBV29-1	-	TRBJ1-2	CSVGPDYGYTF	TGCAGCGTCGGGCCCGACTATGGCTACACCTTC
many	TRBV27	-	TRBJ2-6	CASTLISGANVLTF	TGTGCCAGCACCTTGATCTCTGGGGCCAACGTCCTGACTTTC
-	TRBV29-1	-	TRBJ2-6	CSAGGASGANVLTF	TGCAGCGCCGGTGGGGCCTCTGGGGCCAACGTCCTGACTTTC
few	TRBV20-1	TRBD1	TRBJ1-1	CSALKDRGVSEAFF	TGCAGTGCTTTAAAAGACAGGGGGGTATCTGAAGCTTTCTTT
few	TRBV4-1	-	TRBJ2-1	CASSQATREGDEQFF	TGCGCCAGCAGCCAAGCGACTAGAGAAGGGGATGAGCAGTTCTTC
few	TRBV28	-	TRBJ1-5	CASSPRTAYSNQPQHF	TGTGCCAGCAGTCCGAGGACAGCCTATAGCAATCAGCCCCAGCATTTT
many	TRBV4-1	-	TRBJ2-7	CASSQDPPRFTYEQYF	TGCGCCAGCAGCCAAGATCCCCCCCGGTTTACCTACGAGCAGTACTTC
few	TRBV24-1	-	TRBJ2-1	CATSDSGGTGGNEQFF	TGTGCCACCAGTGACTCAGGGGGCACGGGGGGCAATGAGCAGTTCTTC
few	TRBV12-3/TRBV12-4	TRBD1	TRBJ2-7	CASSPGQPSYEQYF	TGTGCCAGCAGTCCGGGACAGCCCTCCTACGAGCAGTACTTC
-	TRBV7-9	-	TRBJ2-7	CASSFTGLSSEQYF	TGTGCCAGCAGCTTTACAGGGTTGAGCAGCGAGCAGTACTTC
few	TRBV18	TRBD1	TRBJ2-7	CASSPSGGEQYF	TGTGCCAGCTCACCCTCAGGGGGTGAGCAGTACTTC
many	TRBV20-1	-	TRBJ2-7	CSARRGHTYEQYF	TGCAGTGCTAGAAGGGGACATACCTACGAGCAGTACTTC
few	TRBV5-1	TRBD1	TRBJ1-1	CASSQALLYRGIRMNTEAFF	TGCGCCAGCAGCCAAGCCCTACTTTACAGGGGAATAAGAATGAACACTGAAGCTTTCTTT